The T cell receptor beta chain under discussion was sequenced for a study of cytomegalovirus exposure and HLA in healthy donors. Study-wide context: About 85 million unique TCR sequences came from HLA-typed donors in an early release. Study-wide findings and caveats: Within a later analysis, the majority of CMV-associated TCR beta chains appeared HLA-restricted. Being productive about 87% or about 30% of the time was typical of most TCR beta V segments in an earlier analysis.

CDR1 and CDR2 (germline): KGHSH, LQKENI. Trimming shortened V by 3 bases and J by 4 bases, and 14 bases separated the two germline ends. The CDR3 loop spans 15 amino acids. Use of 60 Vbeta and 13 Jbeta primers characterized the PCR. Profiling relied on immunoSEQ multiplex PCR, and the TCRdb table lists in-frame clones only, not all of them. This table holds approximately 180,000 clones, roughly three quarters found once. This clone was counted a single time. Its antigen is undetermined. What was sequenced was PBMCs. The chain links TRBV18 to TRBJ2-3; tentative D call: TRBD2 (6 bases). This TCR came from a woman aged 45 to 65 in good health and CMV-seropositive. CDR3 in amino acids: CASSPYSGSSDTQYF. CDR3 sequence (DNA): TGTGCCAGCTCACCGTATAGCGGCTCCTCAGATACGCAGTATTTT.